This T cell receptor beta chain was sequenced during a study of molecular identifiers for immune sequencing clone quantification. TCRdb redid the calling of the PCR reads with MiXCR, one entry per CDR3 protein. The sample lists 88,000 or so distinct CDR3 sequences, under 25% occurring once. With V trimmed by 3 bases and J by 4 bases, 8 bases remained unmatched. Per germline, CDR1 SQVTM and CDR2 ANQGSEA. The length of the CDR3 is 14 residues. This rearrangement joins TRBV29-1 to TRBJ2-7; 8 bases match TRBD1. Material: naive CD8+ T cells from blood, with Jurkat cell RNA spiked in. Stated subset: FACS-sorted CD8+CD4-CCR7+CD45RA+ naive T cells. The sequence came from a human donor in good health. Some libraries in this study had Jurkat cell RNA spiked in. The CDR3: CSVDGGRGHYEQYF. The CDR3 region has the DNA TGCAGCGTTGATGGGGGCAGGGGGCATTACGAGCAGTACTTC.